Listed below are T cell receptor beta chains from one sample, sequenced in a study of CD8+CD57+ T cells in acquired aplastic anemia. In TCRdb, the reads were re-called with MiXCR into one record per CDR3 protein. The table records 150,000 to 200,000 distinct CDR3 sequences, 63% of them present only once. Sequencing was carried out using sorted CD4+, CD8+, or CD8+CD57+ T cells (not recorded which) from PBMCs. The source is a human donor with aplastic anemia. CDR3s include the opening cysteine and the closing phenylalanine or tryptophan. The D gene is left open where the match is weak. Clone size is given for some rows only: seen once, a few or many times, or a class if the clone is expanded.

clone_size j_call v_call d_call cdr3_aa cdr3_nt
- TRBJ1-2 TRBV7-9 TRBD1 CASSPQGATYTF TGTGCCAGCAGCCCACAGGGGGCCACCTACACCTTC
- TRBJ1-2 TRBV2 TRBD1 CASSETGQGGYTF TGTGCCAGCAGTGAGACAGGACAGGGTGGCTACACCTTC
many TRBJ2-1 TRBV19 TRBD1 CASSIVMGQGAGEQFF TGTGCCAGTAGTATAGTAATGGGACAGGGGGCTGGGGAGCAGTTCTTC
- TRBJ2-5 TRBV18 - CASSPSALATQYF TGTGCCAGCTCACCATCCGCCCTAGCTACCCAGTACTTC
- TRBJ2-7 TRBV15 - CATSRLAGYEQYF TGTGCCACCAGCAGACTGGCAGGGTACGAGCAGTACTTC
- TRBJ2-2 TRBV7-6 TRBD1 CASTKTGTNTGELFF TGTGCCAGCACGAAGACAGGGACGAACACCGGGGAGCTGTTTTTT
- TRBJ1-6 TRBV7-8 - CASSPRGTHNSPLHF TGTGCCAGCAGCCCCAGGGGAACACACAATTCACCCCTCCACTTT
once TRBJ1-6 TRBV10-3 - CASSYLLSGDSPLHF TGTGCCAGCAGTTACCTCCTGTCGGGGGATTCACCCCTCCACTTT
- TRBJ2-7 TRBV7-6 TRBD2 CASSLGLTSGRYEQYF TGTGCCAGCAGCTTAGGCTTGACTAGCGGGAGGTACGAGCAGTACTTC
- TRBJ1-2 TRBV20-1 TRBD1 CSVPGQGLYGGYTF TGCAGTGTCCCTGGACAGGGGTTATACGGTGGCTACACCTTC
once TRBJ1-5 TRBV2 - CASSVRRQGPGQPQHF TGTGCCAGCAGTGTGAGACGTCAGGGACCGGGGCAGCCCCAGCATTTT
- TRBJ1-1 TRBV7-9 - CASSLTTNGREENTEAFF TGTGCCAGCAGCTTAACGACAAACGGACGAGAGGAGAACACTGAAGCTTTCTTC
many TRBJ1-1 TRBV14 - CASSPYRDLNTEAFF TGTGCCAGCAGCCCATACAGGGACCTGAACACTGAAGCTTTCTTT
many TRBJ1-3 TRBV10-3 - CASREGAAEYTIYF TGTGCCAGCAGGGAAGGGGCCGCCGAGTACACCATATATTTT
- TRBJ1-2 TRBV29-1 - CSVDITDDYGYTF TGCAGCGTTGATATCACAGACGACTATGGCTACACCTTC
- TRBJ1-5 TRBV19 - CASTTTIGITDQPQHF TGTGCCAGTACCACCACAATAGGGATCACGGATCAGCCCCAGCATTTT
few TRBJ1-1 TRBV2 - CASSEGPVGTEAFF TGTGCCAGCAGTGAGGGTCCGGTGGGCACTGAAGCTTTCTTT
once TRBJ1-2 TRBV12-3/TRBV12-4 TRBD1 CASREGAGRDFYGYTF TGTGCCAGCAGAGAGGGGGCAGGGAGGGATTTCTATGGCTACACCTTC
- TRBJ1-1 TRBV30 TRBD1 CAWTGGLVTEAFF TGTGCCTGGACAGGGGGTCTTGTCACTGAAGCTTTCTTT
- TRBJ2-3 TRBV20-1 - CSARVSGRNTDTQYF TGCAGTGCTAGAGTGTCAGGGAGGAACACAGATACGCAGTATTTT
many TRBJ2-5 TRBV28 TRBD2 CASSWLAGGQETQYF TGTGCCAGCAGTTGGTTGGCGGGGGGGCAGGAGACCCAGTACTTC
few TRBJ2-1 TRBV30 TRBD2 CACRSGGSYNEQFF TGTGCCTGCCGTAGCGGGGGGAGCTACAATGAGCAGTTCTTC
- TRBJ2-1 TRBV5-1 TRBD1 CASSLGIPGQEVVF TGCGCCAGCAGCTTGGGTATTCCGGGACAGGAGGTAGTTTTC
- TRBJ2-7 TRBV19 TRBD1 CASSSRTGGYEQYF TGTGCCAGTAGCTCCCGAACAGGGGGGTACGAGCAGTACTTC
- TRBJ2-4 TRBV7-9 TRBD1 CASSARDRGSLYF TGTGCCAGCAGCGCGCGGGACAGGGGGTCGCTGTACTTC
- TRBJ2-7 TRBV20-1 TRBD1 CSAYQGQGSYEQYF TGCAGTGCTTACCAGGGACAGGGGTCATACGAGCAGTACTTC
many TRBJ2-1 TRBV7-3 TRBD2 CASSLTGPLAGNSYNEQFF TGTGCCAGCAGCTTAACGGGCCCGCTAGCGGGGAACTCCTACAATGAGCAGTTCTTC
many TRBJ1-2 TRBV20-1 - CSARDQEGQGLSGNYGYTF TGCAGTGCTAGAGATCAGGAGGGGCAGGGGTTAAGTGGTAACTATGGCTACACCTTC
- TRBJ2-2 TRBV9 - CASSPSSETGELFF TGTGCCAGCAGCCCTTCTAGCGAAACCGGGGAGCTGTTTTTT
- TRBJ1-2 TRBV20-1 TRBD1 CSARDLGQGAPGYTF TGCAGTGCTAGAGACTTAGGACAGGGGGCGCCGGGCTACACCTTC
- TRBJ1-3 TRBV7-9 TRBD1 CASSSQTGGNTIYF TGTGCCAGCAGCTCCCAGACAGGGGGAAACACCATATATTTT
- TRBJ2-6 TRBV5-6 TRBD1 CASSPRTGILWANVLTF TGTGCCAGCAGCCCCCGGACAGGGATACTCTGGGCCAACGTCCTGACTTTC
- TRBJ1-1 TRBV4-2 TRBD1 CASSHDRGIDWNTEASF TGTGCCAGCAGCCACGACAGGGGTATAGATTGGAACACTGAAGCTTCCTTT
- TRBJ2-7 TRBV19 - CASSMARDYEQYF TGTGCCAGTAGTATGGCCCGGGACTACGAGCAGTACTTC
- TRBJ2-5 TRBV19 TRBD1 CATADRGGVVETQYF TGTGCCACCGCGGACAGGGGAGGTGTTGTGGAGACCCAGTACTTC
- TRBJ2-2 TRBV2 - CASSEVTVPGELFF TGTGCCAGCAGTGAGGTGACAGTCCCCGGGGAGCTGTTTTTT
- TRBJ2-6 TRBV6-4 - CASSPGPAGANVLTF TGTGCCAGCAGCCCGGGACCCGCTGGGGCCAACGTCCTGACTTTC
- TRBJ2-1 TRBV24-1 - CATSDIGGSYNEQFF TGTGCCACCAGTGATATCGGGGGATCCTACAATGAGCAGTTCTTC
many TRBJ2-3 TRBV2 TRBD2 CASSETSGGVDTQYF TGTGCCAGCAGTGAAACTAGCGGGGGGGTAGATACGCAGTATTTT
once TRBJ2-3 TRBV7-2 TRBD2 CASSEIAGGTDTQYF TGTGCCAGCAGCGAAATTGCGGGGGGCACAGATACGCAGTATTTT
- TRBJ2-5 TRBV4-2 - CASSQGWTEETQYF TGTGCCAGCAGCCAGGGATGGACAGAAGAGACCCAGTACTTC
few TRBJ2-3 TRBV10-3 - CAISGKEVTDTQYF TGTGCCATCAGTGGGAAAGAAGTCACAGATACGCAGTATTTT
few TRBJ2-3 TRBV10-3 TRBD2 CAISEWGGSTDTQYF TGTGCCATCAGTGAGTGGGGGGGAAGCACAGATACGCAGTATTTT
- TRBJ2-7 TRBV5-1 TRBD1 CASRPGTDPYEQYF TGCGCCAGCAGACCTGGGACAGACCCCTACGAGCAGTACTTC
- TRBJ2-7 TRBV20-1 - CSASTGRLTYEQYF TGCAGTGCTAGTACAGGGCGTCTTACCTACGAGCAGTACTTC
- TRBJ1-2 TRBV5-1 - CASSLEDSNYGYTF TGCGCCAGCAGCTTGGAGGACAGCAACTATGGCTACACCTTC
- TRBJ2-1 TRBV10-1 - CASSGGATYNEQFF TGCGCCAGCAGTGGGGGGGCTACCTACAATGAGCAGTTCTTC
few TRBJ1-5 TRBV10-3 TRBD1 CAISATGFQPQHF TGTGCCATCAGTGCGACAGGGTTTCAGCCCCAGCATTTT
- TRBJ1-1 TRBV12-3/TRBV12-4 - CASSPRGRGGLNTEAFF TGTGCCAGCAGCCCCAGGGGTAGGGGGGGCCTGAACACTGAAGCTTTCTTT
- TRBJ2-7 TRBV7-3 TRBD1 CASSRGPSYEQYF TGTGCCAGCAGCAGGGGGCCGTCCTACGAGCAGTACTTC
many TRBJ2-2 TRBV19 TRBD2 CASSPLGLGNTGELFF TGTGCCAGTAGTCCGCTGGGACTAGGGAACACCGGGGAGCTGTTTTTT
- TRBJ2-7 TRBV19 - CATSVAYEQYF TGTGCCACCTCCGTTGCCTACGAGCAGTACTTC
- TRBJ2-5 TRBV20-1 - CSPWRGTQYF TGCAGTCCCTGGCGGGGGACCCAGTACTTC
- TRBJ1-5 TRBV24-1 TRBD1 CATSDSLGQGGGNSNQPQHF TGTGCCACCAGTGACTCATTGGGACAGGGTGGGGGTAATAGCAATCAGCCCCAGCATTTT
- TRBJ2-1 TRBV25-1 - CASTPLSGGLRYNEQFF TGTGCCAGCACTCCTCTCAGCGGCGGTCTCCGGTACAATGAGCAGTTCTTC
- TRBJ1-1 TRBV20-1 - CSARKSSTAEAFF TGCAGTGCTAGGAAGTCCAGCACAGCGGAAGCTTTCTTT
- TRBJ1-2 TRBV10-2 - CASSYARGQGVSAGYTF TGTGCCAGCAGTTACGCCAGGGGTCAGGGAGTTTCCGCTGGCTACACCTTC
once TRBJ2-7 TRBV13 TRBD1 CASSAGTVGEQYF TGTGCCAGCAGCGCTGGGACAGTTGGGGAGCAGTACTTC